This TCR beta chain comes out of a study of blood T cell repertoires in COVID-19. Study in general: The United States, Italy and Spain were the sources of the acute and convalescent COVID-19 samples. Sample material is recorded as cDNA or gDNA derived from T cells, B-cell-depleted T cells, or PBMCs.

As processed by the authors: For nucleated cells, counts were estimated from reference gene primer amplification. The method was immunoSEQ multiplex PCR; TCRdb's version includes in-frame clones alone and lacks a portion of them. V and J calls and clone size follow that table, whereas D and trimming were derived from the DNA. The profile shows 10,000 to 15,000 clones, roughly 85% of them singletons. The CDR3 extends over 16 amino acids. CDR1 is SGHNT, CDR2 YENEEA, per germline. With V trimmed by 1 base and J by 2 bases, 3 bases remained unmatched. What was sequenced was peripheral blood. This sequence joins TRBV11-3 and TRBJ2-1; 9 nucleotides match TRBD1. The clonotype originates from a human donor in a cohort sampled during active COVID-19. The CDR3 nucleotides read TGTGCCAGCAGCTTAGCCGGGACAGGGCCCTACAATGAGCAGTTCTTC. Its protein is CASSLAGTGPYNEQFF.